Below are 11 T cell receptor beta chains sequenced from a single sample in a study of blood T cells in healthy people across ages. The second PCR ran roughly 6 to 12 cycles with a sample-barcoded 5' primer and J-beta primers. TCRdb recomputed calls from the 5' RACE reads with MiXCR, one row per CDR3 protein. The data hold over 950,000 distinct CDR3 sequences, with roughly 51% observed a single time. Sequenced sample: blood. The receptors were sampled from a woman in her sixties in good health.

In its sample, this clonotype was seen a few times. The J gene is TRBJ2-5, the V gene TRBV7-2; TRBD2 agrees at 10 bases. The DNA end is more similar to TRBJ2-7, so the J call may be wrong. The CDR3 has 16 residues. Germline V gives CDR1 SGHTA, CDR2 FQGNSA. The DNA of the CDR3 is TGTGCCAGCAGCGCCCAACCGGGACTAGCGACCCACGAGCAGTACTTC. This translates into CASSAQPGLATHEQYF.

This rearrangement joins TRBV12-3 or TRBV12-4 to TRBJ1-2; D is perhaps TRBD1 (6 bases). V was clipped by 8 bases and J by 8 bases, with 15 bases between them. The CDR3 is 12 amino acids. For the CDR3, the DNA is TGTGCCAGCTCCGGGACAACTATGGGCTACACCTTC. This sequence encodes CASSGTTMGYTF.

This clonotype has a handful of counts. This CDR3 is CASSPSWTETYEQYF. CDR3 DNA: TGTGCCAGCAGCCCGAGTTGGACAGAGACTTACGAGCAGTACTTC. The gene calls are TRBV12-3 or TRBV12-4 and TRBJ2-7; tentative D call: TRBD1 (6 bases). This CDR3 has 15 amino acids. V shed 6 bases and J shed 4 bases, with 19 bases lying between them.

The V gene is TRBV15, the J gene TRBJ2-3; D is possibly TRBD2 (5 bases). V shed 3 bases and J shed 4 bases, with 14 bases lying between them. The CDR3 extends over 15 amino acids. CDR1 is LNHNV and CDR2 is YYDKDF in the germline V gene (reference sequence). The CDR3 DNA follows: TGTGCCACCAGCAGCCTGGAGGTGGTTTCAGATACGCAGTATTTT. It encodes CATSSLEVVSDTQYF. Complete variable domain (other parts from reference TRBV15 and TRBJ2-3): DAMVIQNPRYQVTQFGKPVTLSCSQTLNHNVMYWYQQKSSQAPKLLFHYYDKDFNNEADTPDNFQSRRPNTSFCFLDIRSPGLGDTAMYLCATSSLEVVSDTQYFGPGTRLTVL.

This clonotype came up a few times. V and J are TRBV10-3 and TRBJ1-2; D gene uncertain. There are 14 residues in the CDR3. The V end lost 4 bases, the J end lost 1 base, and 10 bases lay between the germline ends. Germline loops: CDR1 ENHRY, CDR2 SYGVKD. The CDR3 DNA follows: TGTGCCATCAGTGGCGAGACGGTTAACTATGGCTACACCTTC. Translated: CAISGETVNYGYTF.

V and J are TRBV6-6 and TRBJ2-7; the D gene is possibly TRBD2 (5 bases). Per germline, CDR1 MNHNY and CDR2 SVGAGI (reference sequence). CDR3 length equals 12 residues. V was pared by 6 bases and J by 5 bases, with 11 bases between. The CDR3 region is CASSTTRNEQYF. DNA for the CDR3: TGTGCCAGCAGCACCACTAGGAACGAGCAGTACTTC.

The V call is TRBV4-3, the J call TRBJ2-5, with no clear D. The J call may be wrong; the DNA end is better matched by TRBJ2-7. CDR1 and CDR2 (germline): LGHNA, YSLEER. The CDR3 spans 14 residues. In nucleotides, the CDR3 is TGCGCCAGCAGCCAAGATAGATTAGAAGCCGAGCAGTACTTC. Translating it yields CASSQDRLEAEQYF.

The rearrangement uses TRBV28 and TRBJ2-2; D possibly corresponds to TRBD2 (5 bases). Germline V CDR1 and CDR2: MDHEN, SYDVKM. The V and J ends lost 6 bases and 4 bases respectively, with 15 bases between them. CDR3 length equals 15 residues. The CDR3 sequence: CASRSGRSRTGELFF. CDR3 nucleotide sequence: TGTGCCAGCAGGAGCGGACGGTCCCGCACCGGGGAGCTGTTTTTT.

The V gene is TRBV4-3, the J gene TRBJ2-3; possibly TRBD2 for D (5 bases). Germline-derived CDR1 and CDR2 are LGHNA and YSLEER. V lost 1 base to trimming and J lost 3 bases, with 14 bases between them. CDR3 length: 16 residues. The CDR3: CASSQALPGITDTQYF. Here the CDR3 DNA reads TGCGCCAGCAGCCAAGCCTTGCCCGGGATAACAGATACGCAGTATTTT.

The chain recombines TRBV28 with TRBJ1-5; a weak D match, TRBD1 (6 bases). The CDR3 is 13 amino acids. CDR1 MDHEN and CDR2 SYDVKM come from the germline V gene. V lost 5 bases and J 7 bases, leaving 12 bases between the germline ends. CDR3: CASSGDIGQPQHF. CDR3 sequence (DNA): TGTGCCAGCAGTGGGGACATTGGACAGCCCCAGCATTTT.

The J gene is TRBJ1-5, the V gene TRBV29-1, with TRBD1 matching 7 bases. Losses at the gene ends were 4 bases for V and 4 bases for J; bases not matched to a gene: 7. Germline V CDR1 and CDR2: SQVTM, ANQGSEA. The CDR3 has 14 amino acids. The CDR3 loop is CSVGGETGNQPQHF. The CDR3 DNA is TGCAGCGTTGGGGGCGAGACAGGGAATCAGCCCCAGCATTTT.